A selection of T cell receptor beta chains follows, all from one sample in a study of brain T cells in children with intractable seizures. Repertoires were generated with immunoSEQ multiplex PCR, while TCRdb's copy carries only in-frame clones and drops some. The data show about 350,000 clones, 85% to 95% seen once. The sequencing here drew on peripheral blood, taken 4 to 6 months after surgery. The receptors were gathered from a boy younger than two with tuberous sclerosis and intractable seizures. The CDR3 runs from the conserved cysteine through the conserved F or W. The D gene is left open where the match is weak. A clone size is listed for some rows: how often the clone was seen (once, few, many), or a class if it is expanded.

v_call,d_call,clone_size,j_call,cdr3_nt,cdr3_aa
TRBV10-3,-,-,TRBJ1-6,TGTGCCATCAGCTTGGTTGGAGATTCACCCCTCCACTTT,CAISLVGDSPLHF
TRBV28,-,-,TRBJ2-1,TGTGCCAGCAGTTTGAGGGAATACAATGAGCAGTTCTTC,CASSLREYNEQFF
TRBV6-5,TRBD1,-,TRBJ1-2,TGTGCCAGCAGTTACAGGGGGCAGGACTATGGCTACACCTTC,CASSYRGQDYGYTF
TRBV4-1,-,-,TRBJ1-4,TGCGCCAGCAGCCTTACCTTGTCCGGGGCGGGGAAAGATGAAAAACTGTTTTTT,CASSLTLSGAGKDEKLFF
TRBV7-9,-,-,TRBJ1-1,TGTGCCAGCAGCGCCCAGGGGACTGGGAACACTGAAGCTTTCTTT,CASSAQGTGNTEAFF
TRBV4-2,TRBD1,-,TRBJ1-2,TGTGCCAGCAGCCACCTGGACAGGGTCTATGGCTACACCTTC,CASSHLDRVYGYTF
TRBV9,-,once,TRBJ2-2,TGTGCCAGCAGCGTAGATATTAGCTGGTTCAACACCGGGGAGCTGTTTTTT,CASSVDISWFNTGELFF
TRBV24-1,TRBD1,-,TRBJ1-1,TGTGCCACCAGTCTCAAAGGACAGGGGGTCCGCACTGAAGCTTTCTTT,CATSLKGQGVRTEAFF
TRBV7-9,TRBD1,-,TRBJ1-2,TGTGCCAGCAGCAAAAGCCTACAGGGGGCTAACTATGGCTACACCTTC,CASSKSLQGANYGYTF
TRBV6-5,-,-,TRBJ1-2,TGTGCCAGCAGCCCAACGGGGTCGCCGGGCTATGGCTACACCTTC,CASSPTGSPGYGYTF
TRBV30,TRBD2,-,TRBJ2-7,TGTGCCTGGAGTGTACTTGCGGGAGGAGGCGAGCAGTACTTC,CAWSVLAGGGEQYF
TRBV2,-,-,TRBJ2-5,TGTGCCAGCCAAACTTTCCCCAGGGACCAAGAGACCCAGTACTTC,CASQTFPRDQETQYF
TRBV19,TRBD1,-,TRBJ2-7,TGTGCCAGTACGGGACAGGGAGAAAACGAGCAGTACTTC,CASTGQGENEQYF
TRBV9,TRBD1,-,TRBJ2-7,TGTGCCAGCAGCTATAGGACAGGGGACGAGCAGTACTTC,CASSYRTGDEQYF
TRBV30,TRBD2,-,TRBJ2-1,TGTGCCTGGAGTTCCAGCGGGGTAGGATATGAGCAGTTCTTC,CAWSSSGVGYEQFF
TRBV6-5,-,once,TRBJ1-5,TGTGCCAGCAGTTCCCTTGGGCAGGCCGGATTTCCCCAGCATTTT,CASSSLGQAGFPQHF